The sequence of this T cell receptor beta chain was determined in a study of response to subunit inactivated influenza vaccine. Study conclusions and caveats: Each seasonal influenza vaccination recruits few new T cells, the authors suggested.

TCRdb re-called the RT-PCR reads through MiXCR, storing one row per CDR3 protein. The sample consists of about 700,000 distinct CDR3 sequences, approximately 14% of them appearing once. This clonotype came up a few times. Its antigen remains unidentified. This specimen consisted of PBMCs from blood, obtained 14 days before vaccination. This clonotype originated in a man aged 50 to 60 who received an inactivated influenza vaccine.

The CDR3 nucleotides are TGTGCCAGCAGTTACACGGGGACTAGCGTCTACAATGAGCAGTTCTTC. Its translation is CASSYTGTSVYNEQFF. This chain connects TRBV6-5 to TRBJ2-1; 10 bases line up with TRBD2. V shed 2 bases and J 3 bases; nucleotides not matched to a gene: 4. Germline V gene sequence: CDR1 MNHEY, CDR2 SVGAGI. This CDR3 spans 16 amino acids.